Presented here are 10 T cell receptor beta chains from one specimen sequenced in a study of blood T cell repertoires in COVID-19. Generated by immunoSEQ multiplex PCR, the TCRdb table keeps only in-frame clones and is missing some. This table has fewer than 350,000 clones, roughly 86% appearing once. The source material was peripheral blood. The receptors were sampled from a man aged 18 to 29 with active or convalescent COVID-19.

The chain uses TRBV7-9 and TRBJ2-2, with D perhaps TRBD2 (6 bases). V lost 8 bases and J lost 5, with 12 bases in between. The CDR3 runs to 13 residues. The germline gives CDR1 SEHNR, CDR2 FQNEAQ (reference sequence). This chain's CDR3 is CASFIRGTGELFF. The CDR3 DNA is TGTGCCAGCTTCATTCGGGGGACCGGGGAGCTGTTTTTT.

This rearrangement joins TRBV10-2 to TRBJ2-7; 7 nucleotides align to TRBD1. The CDR3 consists of 14 residues. Trimming removed 4 bases from V and 6 bases from J; junction bases left unmatched: 9. CDR1 is WSHSY and CDR2 is SAAADI in the germline V gene. The CDR3 DNA reads as TGCGCCAGCAGTGCAAGGGGGCAGTCTCGCGAGCAGTACTTC. Residues: CASSARGQSREQYF.

The chain has TRBV4-1 and TRBJ2-3; the match to TRBD2 covers 14 bases. CDR3 length: 19 amino acids. Germline-derived CDR1 and CDR2 are MGHRA and YSYEKL. V gave up 2 bases and J gave up 2 bases; unmatched junction bases: 9. The CDR3 DNA is TGCGCCAGCAGCCAATATCATCCGGGACTAGCGGGGGACACAGATACGCAGTATTTT. Its translation is CASSQYHPGLAGDTDTQYF.

The chain employs TRBV5-1 and TRBJ1-5, with D unclear. Germline V CDR1 and CDR2: SGHRS, YFSETQ. The CDR3 has 13 amino acids. The germline V and J ends were trimmed by 0 bases and 8 bases, with 9 bases remaining between them. This chain's CDR3 is CASSLASGEPQHF. DNA of the CDR3: TGCGCCAGCAGCTTGGCCTCCGGGGAGCCCCAGCATTTT.

The chain joins TRBV6-4 to TRBJ1-1; a weak D match, TRBD1 (5 bases). Trimming pared 0 bases from V and 5 bases from J, leaving 13 bases between. From germline, CDR1 is MRHNA and CDR2 SNTAGT. The CDR3 covers 15 residues. Here the CDR3 reads CASSDSSGGGTEAFF. The CDR3 DNA reads as TGTGCCAGCAGTGACTCCTCTGGGGGGGGGACTGAAGCTTTCTTT.

In its sample, this clone was seen once. The chain couples TRBV24-1 to TRBJ2-3, with D unresolved. V lost 8 bases to trimming and J lost 2 bases, with 13 bases between them. This CDR3 is built from 14 residues. CDR1 is KGHDR, CDR2 SFDVKD, per germline. The CDR3 is CATTLECDTDTQYF. The CDR3 coding sequence is TGTGCCACCACCCTAGAGTGCGACACAGATACGCAGTATTTT.

This chain uses TRBV19 with TRBJ2-7, with D unresolved. There are 16 residues in the CDR3. The germline CDR1 and CDR2 sequences are LNHDA and SQIVND (reference sequence). Trimming removed 4 bases from V and 2 bases from J, with 18 bases in between. CDR3 in amino acids: CASSTGFGTWTYEQYF. The CDR3 bases are TGTGCCAGTAGTACCGGGTTCGGCACCTGGACCTACGAGCAGTACTTC.

V usage is TRBV5-6 and J usage is TRBJ2-7, with 9 bases identical to TRBD1. Germline V gene lookup returns CDR1 SGHDT and CDR2 YYEEEE. The V segment lost 4 bases and the J segment 4 bases; nucleotides outside the gene matches: 6. CDR3 length: 14 residues. For the CDR3, the DNA is TGTGCCAGCAGCCTCCGGGACAGGGCGTACGAGCAGTACTTC. It translates to CASSLRDRAYEQYF.

This chain joins TRBV2 and TRBJ1-5; 8 bases align to TRBD1. There are 19 residues in the CDR3. J lost 1 base, V lost 5 bases, and 16 bases had no gene match. Germline-derived CDR1 and CDR2 are SNHLY and FYNNEI. The CDR3 DNA is TGTGCCAGCAGTACCCGGCCTGGACAGGGAGTTTTCAGCAATCAGCCCCAGCATTTT. Encoded protein: CASSTRPGQGVFSNQPQHF.

This clone was detected only once. The chain has TRBV18 and TRBJ2-5, with TRBD1 matching over 10 bases. The V gene end was trimmed by 6 bases and the J gene end by 4 bases; junction bases not matched to a gene: 8. Germline CDR1 KGHSH, CDR2 LQKENI. CDR3 length: 15 residues. The CDR3 region has the DNA TGTGCCAGCTCCCTCCAAGGGGACAGGGGAGAGACCCAGTACTTC. Translating gives CASSLQGDRGETQYF.